The present entry profiles one T cell receptor (beta chain) with its context. This record comes from a study of cytomegalovirus exposure and HLA in healthy donors. V dropped 1 base and J dropped 0; count of bases not matched to a gene: 3. The germline CDR1 and CDR2 sequences are SGHVS and FNYEAQ. The CDR3 covers 15 residues. The PCR employed 60 Vbeta primers together with 13 Jbeta primers. Produced via immunoSEQ multiplex PCR; TCRdb's table is partial and in-frame only. The listing contains approximately 50,000 clones. Sample: PBMCs. The chain links TRBV7-6 to TRBJ2-7; TRBD1 matches at 7 bases. The sequence came from a male donor in good health and CMV-seronegative. CDR3 in DNA: TGTGCCAGCAGCTTAGAGGGGGCGGGCTCCTACGAGCAGTACTTC. Its protein is CASSLEGAGSYEQYF.